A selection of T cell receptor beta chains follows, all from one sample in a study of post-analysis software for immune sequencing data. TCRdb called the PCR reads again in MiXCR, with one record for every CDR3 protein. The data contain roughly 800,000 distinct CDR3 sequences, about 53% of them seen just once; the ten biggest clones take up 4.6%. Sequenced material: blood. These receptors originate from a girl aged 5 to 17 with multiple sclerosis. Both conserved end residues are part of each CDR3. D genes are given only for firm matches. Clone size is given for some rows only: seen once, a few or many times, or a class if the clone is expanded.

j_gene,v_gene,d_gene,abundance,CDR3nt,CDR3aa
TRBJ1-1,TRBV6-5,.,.,TGTGCCAGCAACACTCGGGGACCGGCCGGCACTGAAGCTTTCTTT,CASNTRGPAGTEAFF
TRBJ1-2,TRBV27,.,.,TGTGCCAGCAGTCTAAGGCTCAGTGGCGGCTACACCTTC,CASSLRLSGGYTF
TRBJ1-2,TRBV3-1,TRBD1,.,TGTGCCAGCAGCCAAGATTGGCTGACAGGGGTCGGCTACACCTTC,CASSQDWLTGVGYTF
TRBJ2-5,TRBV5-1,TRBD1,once,TGCGCCAGCAGCCGGGACAGGGTCCGAGAGACCCAGTACTTC,CASSRDRVRETQYF
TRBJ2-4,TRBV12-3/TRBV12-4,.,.,TGTGCCAGCAGTCCCGGGACCGGCGAGGAGCAGTACTTC,CASSPGTGEEQYF
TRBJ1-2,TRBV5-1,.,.,TGCGCCAGCAGCTTGGGACAGACGACCCTCCACTATGGCTACACCTTC,CASSLGQTTLHYGYTF
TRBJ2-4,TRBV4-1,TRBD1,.,TGCGCCAGCAGCCAAGGATTACAGGGGGCGCGGACCAAAAACATTCAGTACTTC,CASSQGLQGARTKNIQYF
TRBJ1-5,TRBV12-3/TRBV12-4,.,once,TGTGCCAGCACTTACAGGGAGGGGCAGCCCCAGCATTTT,CASTYREGQPQHF
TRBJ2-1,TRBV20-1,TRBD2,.,TGCAGTGCTTTTCGACTAGCGGGGATATACAATGAGCAGTTCTTC,CSAFRLAGIYNEQFF
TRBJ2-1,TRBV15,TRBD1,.,TGTGCCACCAGCAAATCGGGACAGGGTTTGATGGAGCAGTTCTTC,CATSKSGQGLMEQFF